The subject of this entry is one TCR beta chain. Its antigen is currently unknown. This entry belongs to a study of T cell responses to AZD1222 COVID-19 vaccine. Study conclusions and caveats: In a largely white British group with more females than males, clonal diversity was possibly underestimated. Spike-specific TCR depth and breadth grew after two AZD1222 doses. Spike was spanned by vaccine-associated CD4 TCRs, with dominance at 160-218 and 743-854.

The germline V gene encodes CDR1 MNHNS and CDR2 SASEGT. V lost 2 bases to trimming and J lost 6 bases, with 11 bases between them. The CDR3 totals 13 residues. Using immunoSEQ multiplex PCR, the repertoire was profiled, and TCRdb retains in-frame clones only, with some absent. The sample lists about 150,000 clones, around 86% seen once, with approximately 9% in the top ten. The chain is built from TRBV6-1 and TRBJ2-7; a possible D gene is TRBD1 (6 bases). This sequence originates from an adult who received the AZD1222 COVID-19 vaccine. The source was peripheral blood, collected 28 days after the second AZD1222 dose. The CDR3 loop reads CASSEQGRTEQYF. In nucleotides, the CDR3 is TGTGCCAGCAGTGAACAGGGGCGCACCGAGCAGTACTTC.